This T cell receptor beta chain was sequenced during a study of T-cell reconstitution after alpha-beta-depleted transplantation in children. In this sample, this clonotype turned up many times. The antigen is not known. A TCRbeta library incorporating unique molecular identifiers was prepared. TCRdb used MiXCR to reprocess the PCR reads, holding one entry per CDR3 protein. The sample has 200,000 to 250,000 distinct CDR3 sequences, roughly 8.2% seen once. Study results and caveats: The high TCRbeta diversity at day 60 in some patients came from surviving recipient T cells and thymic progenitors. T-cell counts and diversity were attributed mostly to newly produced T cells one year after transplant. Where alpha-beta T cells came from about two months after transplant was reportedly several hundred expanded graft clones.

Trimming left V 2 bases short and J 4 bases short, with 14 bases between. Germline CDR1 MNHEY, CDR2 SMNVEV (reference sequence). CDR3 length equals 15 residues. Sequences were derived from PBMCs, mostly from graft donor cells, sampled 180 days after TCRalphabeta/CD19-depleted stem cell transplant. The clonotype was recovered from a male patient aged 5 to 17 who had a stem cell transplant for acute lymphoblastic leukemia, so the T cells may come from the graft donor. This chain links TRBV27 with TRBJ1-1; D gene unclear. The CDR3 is CASSLKLDRATEAFF. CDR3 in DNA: TGTGCCAGCAGTTTAAAATTAGATCGGGCCACTGAAGCTTTCTTT.